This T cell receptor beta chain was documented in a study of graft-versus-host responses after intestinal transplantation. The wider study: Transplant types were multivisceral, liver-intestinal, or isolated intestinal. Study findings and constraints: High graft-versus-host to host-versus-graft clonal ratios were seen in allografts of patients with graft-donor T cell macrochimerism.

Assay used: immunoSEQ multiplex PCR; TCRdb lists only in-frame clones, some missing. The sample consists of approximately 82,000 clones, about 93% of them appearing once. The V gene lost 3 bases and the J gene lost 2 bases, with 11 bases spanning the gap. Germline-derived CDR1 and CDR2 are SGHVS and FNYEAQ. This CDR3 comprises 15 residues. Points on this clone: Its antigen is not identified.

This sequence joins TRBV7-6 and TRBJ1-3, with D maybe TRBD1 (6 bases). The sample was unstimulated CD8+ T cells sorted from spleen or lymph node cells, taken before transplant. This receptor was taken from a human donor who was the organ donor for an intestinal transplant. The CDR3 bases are TGTGCCAGCAGCTTCCTTACAGGGCCTGGAAACACCATATATTTT. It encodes CASSFLTGPGNTIYF.